These 12 T cell receptor beta chains were all obtained from the same sample, sequenced in a study of regulatory T cells in long-lasting Graves disease. The TCR beta library used iRepertoire HTBI primers with Arm-PCR amplification of CDR3. Each CDR3 protein is one row after TCRdb ran MiXCR on the multiplex PCR reads. The sample lists 300,000 to 350,000 distinct CDR3 sequences; 15% to 20% were seen once. Time point described: persistent/refractory GD, antithyroid drugs over 5 years with positive TRAb. PBMC-derived RNA was used for the TCR library. The sequencing here drew on peripheral blood mononuclear cells (PBMCs), taken when the disease was refractory, from a patient treated with antithyroid drugs. Receptors originate from a female donor with Graves disease.

This clonotype occurred many times. This chain joins TRBV20-1 and TRBJ2-1, with 11 bases fitting TRBD2. Germline CDR1 and CDR2: DFQATT and SNEGSKA (reference sequence). V was clipped by 2 bases and J by 3 bases; unmatched bases: 6. The CDR3 covers 16 residues. CDR3 DNA: TGCAGTGCTAGAAGCCGACTAGCGGGAATCTACAATGAGCAGTTCTTC. Its protein is CSARSRLAGIYNEQFF.

This clonotype showed up many times. The rearrangement links TRBV30 to TRBJ2-7; D assignment may be TRBD1 or TRBD2 (6 bases each). The CDR3 totals 12 residues. V was trimmed by 8 bases and J by 3 bases, leaving 14 bases between them. Germline CDR1 GTSNPN, CDR2 SVGIG (reference sequence). CDR3 region: CAGGRFIYEQYF. DNA of the CDR3: TGTGCCGGGGGGCGTTTCATCTACGAGCAGTACTTC.

The chain joins TRBV6-5 to TRBJ2-3; maybe TRBD1 (5 bases). V was clipped by 4 bases and J by 2 bases, with 13 bases between them. Per the germline V gene, CDR1 is MNHEY and CDR2 is SVGAGI. The CDR3 totals 15 residues. The CDR3 DNA reads as TGTGCCAGCAGTTTCGGAGTCGGACACACAGATACGCAGTATTTT. This sequence encodes CASSFGVGHTDTQYF.

This clonotype was recorded many times. One junction end does not reproduce the germline sequence, and a read error may be involved. The V call is TRBV27, the J call TRBJ1-2; 10 bases map to TRBD1. CDR1 and CDR2 (germline): MNHEY, SMNVEV (reference sequence). The CDR3 has 17 amino acids. CDR3 DNA: TGTGCCAGCAGAACCCTAAGCCCGGACAGGGGGGGGCCGGTCGTAGCCTTC. Protein: CASRTLSPDRGGPVVAF.

This clonotype was seen only a few times. The V call is TRBV3-1, the J call TRBJ2-7; 10 bases match TRBD2. The CDR3 loop spans 15 amino acids. The V gene's germline CDR1 is LGHDT and CDR2 YNNKEL (reference sequence). V shed 2 bases and J 2 bases; nucleotides not matched to a gene: 3. CDR3 DNA: TGTGCCAGCAGCCAATCAGCGGGGGGGCCCTACGAGCAGTACTTC. This sequence encodes CASSQSAGGPYEQYF.

In its sample, this clonotype was seen many times. CDR3 in DNA: TGTGCCAGCAGGCTTCCGGGGGGGGAGACCCAGTACTTC. Translation gives CASRLPGGETQYF. The rearrangement uses TRBV2 and TRBJ2-5, with 8 bases fitting TRBD2. There are 13 residues in the CDR3. Per germline, CDR1 SNHLY and CDR2 FYNNEI. The V and J ends lost 6 bases and 5 bases, in that order; junction bases with no gene match: 5.

In this sample, this clonotype turned up many times. This rearrangement joins TRBV28 to TRBJ1-2; the match to TRBD1 covers 7 bases. Trimming at V came to 6 bases and at J to 2 bases, leaving 3 bases not matched to a gene. Germline values: CDR1 MDHEN, CDR2 SYDVKM. This CDR3 has 13 residues. Here the CDR3 DNA reads TGTGCCAGCAGCACGGGACAGAACTATGGCTACACCTTC. Translated: CASSTGQNYGYTF.

This clonotype appeared a few times. The genes are TRBV4-3 and TRBJ1-3; D is perhaps TRBD1 (5 bases). Trimming removed 0 bases at V and 8 bases at J, with 11 bases between. This CDR3 contains 14 residues. CDR1 is LGHNA, CDR2 YSLEER, per germline. CDR3 sequence reads: CASSQDGQGDTIYF. DNA of the CDR3: TGCGCCAGCAGCCAAGATGGGCAGGGCGACACCATATATTTT.

The chain joins TRBV13 to TRBJ2-7; D not certain. This CDR3 is built from 15 residues. V was cut by 3 bases and J by 2 bases, with 14 bases left in between. Per the germline V gene, CDR1 is PRHDT and CDR2 is FYEKMQ (reference sequence). CDR3 in amino acids: CASSFGRTLAYEQYF. The CDR3 nucleotides are TGTGCCAGCAGCTTCGGCAGGACCCTAGCCTACGAGCAGTACTTC.

The chain combines TRBV6-1 with TRBJ1-4, with D possibly matching TRBD1 (5 bases). The CDR3 length is 16 residues. With 6 bases removed from V and 10 bases from J, the gap between germline ends came to 24 bases. CDR1 and CDR2 from the germline V gene are MNHNS and SASEGT. Here the CDR3 DNA reads TGTGCCAGCAGGACGGACAAATCCGTTAGTTATGGAAAACTGTTTTTT. Its protein is CASRTDKSVSYGKLFF.

This clonotype has at least ten counts. This chain uses TRBV28 with TRBJ2-4; TRBD2 is a possible D gene (5 bases). The CDR3 is 15 residues long. V lost 0 bases, J lost 11 bases, and 17 bases lay in between. Germline loops: CDR1 MDHEN, CDR2 SYDVKM. The CDR3 region has the DNA TGTGCCAGCAGTTTATGGGCAGGTACTGACTACCTTCAGTACTTC. This gives the protein CASSLWAGTDYLQYF.

With regard to this clonotype: A much larger clone lies a single base off, so this may be a read error. This chain uses TRBV11-3 with TRBJ2-3; D gene uncertain. The last part of the DNA fits TRBJ2-1 better; the J call may be wrong. Germline assignment: CDR1 SGHNT and CDR2 YENEEA. CDR3 length: 15 amino acids. In DNA, the CDR3 is TGTGCCAGCAGCTTAGCCACTTACACTTCCAATGAGCAGTTCTTC. This gives the protein CASSLATYTSNEQFF.